This T cell receptor (beta chain) emerged from a study of response to subunit inactivated influenza vaccine. Study-level points and caveats: Each seasonal flu vaccination may recruit only limited new T cells, authors suggested.

Worth noting for this clonotype: No antigen is known for it.

TCRdb fed the RT-PCR reads into MiXCR, producing one record per CDR3 protein. The sample lists more than 150,000 distinct CDR3 sequences, about 9.3% occurring once. The sequences come from non-naive T cells sorted from PBMCs, collected on the day of vaccination. This receptor was identified in a middle-aged man who received an inactivated influenza vaccine.

The CDR3 DNA follows: TGCGCCAGCAGCCAAGATAGAGAGCAAACCCTCCACTTT. Translating it yields CASSQDREQTLHF. This chain joins TRBV4-3 and TRBJ1-6; D is ambiguous. Per the germline V gene, CDR1 is LGHNA and CDR2 is YSLEER. V lost 0 bases and J lost 14, with 11 bases in between. The CDR3 sequence is 13 residues long.